This T cell receptor (beta chain) was documented in a study of a mutant IDH1 vaccine in newly diagnosed glioma. Study information: Vaccination started 4-6 weeks after radiotherapy alone, or with temozolomide cycles.

Indicated time point: week 47, end of study. Doses comprised 300 ug of mutant IDH1 20-mer peptide each, plus topical imiquimod. Worth noting for this clone: Its antigen remains unknown.

Using immunoSEQ multiplex PCR, the repertoire was profiled, and TCRdb retains in-frame clones only, with some absent. The data show around 61,000 clones, approximately 75% seen once. Study-wide results and limits: Induction of immune responses by the vaccine occurred in approximately 92% of patients.

Trimming took 0 bases from V and 6 from J, leaving 10 bases between them. Germline values: CDR1 SGHDT, CDR2 YYEEEE. The CDR3 sequence is 14 residues long. This chain uses TRBV5-6 with TRBJ2-1, with D possibly TRBD1 on 6 matching bases. Sequencing was performed on PBMCs, taken from a glioma patient whose treatment included an IDH1 peptide vaccine. This TCR was recovered from a man aged 50-60 years with glioma. CDR3 in amino acids: CASSLGLRGNEQFF. The DNA of the CDR3 is TGTGCCAGCAGCTTGGGGCTCAGGGGCAATGAGCAGTTCTTC.